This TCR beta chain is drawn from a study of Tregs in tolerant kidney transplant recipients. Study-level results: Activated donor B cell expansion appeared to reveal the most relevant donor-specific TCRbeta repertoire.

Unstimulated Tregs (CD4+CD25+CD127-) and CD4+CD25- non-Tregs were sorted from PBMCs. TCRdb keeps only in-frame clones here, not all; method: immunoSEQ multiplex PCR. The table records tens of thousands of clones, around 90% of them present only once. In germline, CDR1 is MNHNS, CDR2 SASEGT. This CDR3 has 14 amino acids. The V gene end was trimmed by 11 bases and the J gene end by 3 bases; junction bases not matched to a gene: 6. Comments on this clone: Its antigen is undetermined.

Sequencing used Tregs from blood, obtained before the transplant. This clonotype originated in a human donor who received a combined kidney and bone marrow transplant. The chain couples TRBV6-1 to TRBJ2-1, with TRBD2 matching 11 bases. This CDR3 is CAARLAGRYNEQFF. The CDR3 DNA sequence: TGTGCCGCGCGACTAGCGGGGCGCTACAATGAGCAGTTCTTC.